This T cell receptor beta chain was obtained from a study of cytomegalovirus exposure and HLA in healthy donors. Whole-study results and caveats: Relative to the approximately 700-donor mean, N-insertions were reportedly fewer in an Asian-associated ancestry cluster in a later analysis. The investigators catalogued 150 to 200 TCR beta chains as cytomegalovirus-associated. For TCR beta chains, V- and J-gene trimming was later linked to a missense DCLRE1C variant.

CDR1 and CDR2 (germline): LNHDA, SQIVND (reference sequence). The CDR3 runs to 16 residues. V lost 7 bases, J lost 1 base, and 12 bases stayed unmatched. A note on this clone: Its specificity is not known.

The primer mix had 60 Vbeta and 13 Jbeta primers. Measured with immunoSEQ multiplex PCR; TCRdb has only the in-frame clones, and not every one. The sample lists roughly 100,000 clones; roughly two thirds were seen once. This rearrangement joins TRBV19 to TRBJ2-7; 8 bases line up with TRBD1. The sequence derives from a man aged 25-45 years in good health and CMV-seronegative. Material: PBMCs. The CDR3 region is CASTSRVTGGSYEQYF. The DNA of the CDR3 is TGTGCCAGTACTTCGCGGGTCACAGGGGGTTCCTACGAGCAGTACTTC.